This T cell receptor (beta chain) was identified in a study of blood T cell repertoires in COVID-19. About the study: Donors in the United States, Italy and Spain gave samples during acute or convalescent COVID-19. Sample material is recorded as cDNA or gDNA derived from T cells, B-cell-depleted T cells, or PBMCs.

The length of the CDR3 is 13 residues. Trimming cost V 4 bases and J 2 bases; bases outside gene matches: 3. Germline V gene sequence: CDR1 SGHRS, CDR2 YFSETQ. Per the authors' pipeline: Amplification with reference gene primers provided the estimates of nucleated cell counts. The table came from immunoSEQ multiplex PCR; TCRdb's copy has only in-frame clones and leaves some out. Clonal size and the V and J genes are those of that table, whereas D and trimming came from the DNA. The sample has approximately 150,000 clones, about 92% seen once. The chain is built from TRBV5-1 and TRBJ2-7; TRBD2 agrees at 7 bases. The TCR was taken from a human donor in a cohort sampled during active COVID-19. The specimen sequenced was peripheral blood. The CDR3 nucleotides are TGCGCCAGCAGCCCCGGACTAGCCTACGAGCAGTACTTC. Its protein product is CASSPGLAYEQYF.